The 5 T cell receptor beta chains below come from one sample, sequenced in a study of T cell responses to AZD1222 COVID-19 vaccine. The method was immunoSEQ multiplex PCR; TCRdb's version includes in-frame clones alone and lacks a portion of them. The data show 150,000 to 200,000 clones, 85% to 90% seen once. Sequenced here: peripheral blood, sampled on day 0 of MenACWY control vaccination. The receptors stem from an adult in good health.

The V and J genes are TRBV10-1 and TRBJ1-5; 7 bases fit TRBD1. The CDR3 runs to 16 residues. The ends lost 4 bases at V and 7 bases at J; junction bases unmatched: 13. Germline V lookup: CDR1 WNHNN, CDR2 SYGVQD (reference sequence). DNA of the CDR3: TGCGCCAGCAGTGTACTACTAGGGGGCTCACGGCAGCCCCAGCATTTT. Protein sequence: CASSVLLGGSRQPQHF.

This clone has a single count. The chain recombines TRBV11-2 with TRBJ2-4, with a weak D call TRBD1 (6 bases). With 5 bases removed from V and 0 bases from J, the gap between germline ends came to 17 bases. This CDR3 is built from 17 residues. Looked up from germline, CDR1 is SGHAT and CDR2 is FQNNGV. The CDR3 region has the DNA TGTGCCAGCAGCGATTTCAGGGGTACCATAGCCAAAAACATTCAGTACTTC. It codes for CASSDFRGTIAKNIQYF.

The chain joins TRBV14 to TRBJ1-3, with D hard to call. Germline V gene lookup returns CDR1 SGHDN and CDR2 FVKESK. V was cut by 4 bases and J by 0 bases, with 13 bases left in between. CDR3 length equals 16 residues. The DNA of the CDR3 is TGTGCCAGCAGCCTCGGGCAGGTCCGCTCTGGAAACACCATATATTTT. Amino acids: CASSLGQVRSGNTIYF. The variable domain in full, with the rest retrieved from reference TRBV14 and TRBJ1-3, is EAGVTQFPSHSVIEKGQTVTLRCDPISGHDNLYWYRRVMGKEIKFLLHFVKESKQDESGMPNNRFLAERTGGTYSTLKVQPAELEDSGVYFCASSLGQVRSGNTIYFGEGSWLTVV.

CDR3 nucleotides: TGCGCCAGCAGCCAAGAAGGCTGGAGTGGCTACACCTTC. Its translation: CASSQEGWSGYTF. This sequence joins TRBV4-1 and TRBJ1-2; the D is unclear. The CDR3 contains 13 residues. CDR1 is MGHRA and CDR2 is YSYEKL in the germline V gene. Trimming stripped 0 bases from V and 7 bases from J, with 9 bases between.

This clone was detected a few times. The V call is TRBV7-8, the J call TRBJ2-7, with 7 bases matching TRBD1. V shed 6 bases, J shed 4 bases, and the junction held 12 bases outside the gene matches. Germline lookup yields CDR1 SGHVS and CDR2 FQNEAQ. The CDR3 extends over 15 amino acids. The CDR3 sequence is CASRLGTGVTYEQYF. DNA for the CDR3: TGTGCCAGCAGACTTGGTACAGGGGTCACTTACGAGCAGTACTTC.